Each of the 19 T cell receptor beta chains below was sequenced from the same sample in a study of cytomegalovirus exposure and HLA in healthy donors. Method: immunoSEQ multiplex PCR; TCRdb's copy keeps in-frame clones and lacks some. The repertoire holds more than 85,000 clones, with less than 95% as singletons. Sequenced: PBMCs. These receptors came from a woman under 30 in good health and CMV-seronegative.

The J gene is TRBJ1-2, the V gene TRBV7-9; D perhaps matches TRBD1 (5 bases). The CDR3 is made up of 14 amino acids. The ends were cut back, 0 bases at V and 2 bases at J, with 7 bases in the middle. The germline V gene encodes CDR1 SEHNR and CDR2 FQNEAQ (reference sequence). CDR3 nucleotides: TGTGCCAGCAGCTTAGCTGCAGGGAACTATGGCTACACCTTC. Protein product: CASSLAAGNYGYTF.

CDR3 sequence: CASSYTGLAGGHEQFF. The CDR3 region has the DNA TGTGCCAGCAGTTACACAGGACTAGCGGGAGGTCATGAGCAGTTCTTC. The genes are TRBV6-5 and TRBJ2-1; 14 positions agree with TRBD2. CDR3 length: 16 amino acids. Germline V gene data show CDR1 as MNHEY and CDR2 as SVGAGI. V lost 2 bases and J lost 8; bases outside the gene matches: 5.

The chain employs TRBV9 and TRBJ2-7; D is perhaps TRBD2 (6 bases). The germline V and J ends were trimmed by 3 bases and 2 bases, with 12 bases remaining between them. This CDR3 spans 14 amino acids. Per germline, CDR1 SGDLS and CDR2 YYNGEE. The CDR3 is CASSAGGETYEQYF. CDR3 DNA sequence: TGTGCCAGCAGCGCCGGAGGGGAGACCTACGAGCAGTACTTC. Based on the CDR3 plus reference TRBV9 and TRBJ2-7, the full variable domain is DSGVTQTPKHLITATGQRVTLRCSPRSGDLSVYWYQQSLDQGLQFLIQYYNGEERAKGNILERFSAQQFPDLHSELNLSSLELGDSALYFCASSAGGETYEQYFGPGTRLTVT.

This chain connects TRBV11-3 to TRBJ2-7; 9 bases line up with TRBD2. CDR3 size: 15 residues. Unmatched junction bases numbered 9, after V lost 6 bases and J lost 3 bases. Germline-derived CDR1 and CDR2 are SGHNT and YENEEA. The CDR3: CASRAELAGSYEQYF. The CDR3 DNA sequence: TGTGCCAGCAGGGCGGAGCTAGCGGGGAGCTACGAGCAGTACTTC.

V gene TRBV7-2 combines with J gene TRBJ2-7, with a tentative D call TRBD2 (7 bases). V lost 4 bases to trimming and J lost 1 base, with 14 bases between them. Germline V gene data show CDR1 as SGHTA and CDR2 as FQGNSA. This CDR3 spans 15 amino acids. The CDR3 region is CASSSRGGRSYEQYF. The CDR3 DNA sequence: TGTGCCAGCAGCTCTAGGGGGGGCCGGTCCTACGAGCAGTACTTC.

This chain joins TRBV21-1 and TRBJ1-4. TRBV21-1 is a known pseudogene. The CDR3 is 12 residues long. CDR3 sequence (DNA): TGTGCCAGCGATGGGGTGGGGGGAAAACTGTTTTTT. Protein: CASDGVGGKLFF.

This CDR3 is CASSQAGYGYTF. CDR3 bases: TGTGCCAGCAGCCAGGCGGGCTATGGCTACACCTTC. The rearrangement links TRBV14 to TRBJ1-2; D is unclear. Germline CDR1 and CDR2: SGHDN and FVKESK. There are 12 residues in the CDR3. The V end was cut by 3 bases, the J end by 4 bases, with 6 bases between.

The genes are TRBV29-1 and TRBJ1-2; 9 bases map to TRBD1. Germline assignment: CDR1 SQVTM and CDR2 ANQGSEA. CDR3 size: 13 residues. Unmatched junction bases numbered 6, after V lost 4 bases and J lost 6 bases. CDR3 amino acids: CSVGRDREDGYTF. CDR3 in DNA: TGCAGCGTTGGCCGGGACAGGGAAGATGGCTACACCTTC. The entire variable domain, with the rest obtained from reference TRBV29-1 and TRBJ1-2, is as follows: SAVISQKPSRDICQRGTSLTIQCQVDSQVTMMFWYRQQPGQSLTLIATANQGSEATYESGFVIDKFPISRPNLTFSTLTVSNMSPEDSSIYLCSVGRDREDGYTFGSGTRLTVV.

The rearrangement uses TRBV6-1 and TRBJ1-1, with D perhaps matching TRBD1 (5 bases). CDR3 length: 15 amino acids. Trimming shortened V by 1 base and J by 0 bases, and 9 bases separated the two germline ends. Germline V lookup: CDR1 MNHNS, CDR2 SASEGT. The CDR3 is CASSEGQLMNTEAFF. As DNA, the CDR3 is TGTGCCAGCAGTGAAGGACAGCTAATGAACACTGAAGCTTTCTTT.

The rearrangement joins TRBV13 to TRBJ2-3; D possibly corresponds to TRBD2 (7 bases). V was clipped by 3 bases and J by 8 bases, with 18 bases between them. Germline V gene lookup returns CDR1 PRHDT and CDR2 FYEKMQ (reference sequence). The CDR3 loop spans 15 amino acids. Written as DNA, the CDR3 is TGTGCCAGCAGCTTGGGGTTCGGGGGGCGAGTTACGCAGTATTTT. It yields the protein CASSLGFGGRVTQYF.

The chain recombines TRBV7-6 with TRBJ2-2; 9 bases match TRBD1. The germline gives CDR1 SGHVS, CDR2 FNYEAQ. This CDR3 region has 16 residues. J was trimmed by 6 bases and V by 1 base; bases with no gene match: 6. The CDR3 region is CASSLEMTGGSGELFF. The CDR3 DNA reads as TGTGCCAGCAGCTTAGAAATGACAGGGGGATCCGGGGAGCTGTTTTTT.

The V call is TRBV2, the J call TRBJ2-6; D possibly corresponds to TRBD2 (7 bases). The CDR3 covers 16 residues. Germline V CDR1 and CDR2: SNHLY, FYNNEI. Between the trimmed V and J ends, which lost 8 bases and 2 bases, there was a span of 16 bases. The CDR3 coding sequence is TGTGCCAGCGGAGGATCGGGGGGCGCTGGGGCCAACGTCCTGACTTTC. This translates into CASGGSGGAGANVLTF.

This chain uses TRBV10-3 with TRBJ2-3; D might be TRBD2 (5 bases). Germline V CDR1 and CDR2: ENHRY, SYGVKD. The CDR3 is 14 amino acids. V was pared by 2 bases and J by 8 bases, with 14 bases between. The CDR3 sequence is CAISEASRGTTQYF. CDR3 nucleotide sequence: TGTGCCATCAGTGAGGCCAGCCGGGGAACTACGCAGTATTTT.

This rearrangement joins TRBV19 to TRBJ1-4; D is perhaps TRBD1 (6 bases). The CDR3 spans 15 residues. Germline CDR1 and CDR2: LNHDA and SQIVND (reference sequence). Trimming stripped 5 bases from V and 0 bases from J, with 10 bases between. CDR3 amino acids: CASSDGQTTNEKLFF. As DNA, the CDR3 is TGTGCCAGTAGTGATGGACAGACAACTAATGAAAAACTGTTTTTT.

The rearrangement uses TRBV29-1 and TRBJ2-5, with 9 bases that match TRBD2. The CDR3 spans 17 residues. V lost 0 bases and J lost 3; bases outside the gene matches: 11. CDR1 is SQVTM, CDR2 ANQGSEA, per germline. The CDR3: CSVEDLWLAGTEETQYF. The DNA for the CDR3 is TGCAGCGTTGAAGATCTATGGCTAGCGGGAACCGAAGAGACCCAGTACTTC.

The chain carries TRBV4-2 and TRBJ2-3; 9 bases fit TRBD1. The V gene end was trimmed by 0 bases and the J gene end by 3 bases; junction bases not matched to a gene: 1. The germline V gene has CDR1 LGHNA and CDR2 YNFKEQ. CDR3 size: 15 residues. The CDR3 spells CASSQEGTGTDTQYF. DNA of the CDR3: TGTGCCAGCAGCCAAGAAGGGACAGGGACAGATACGCAGTATTTT.

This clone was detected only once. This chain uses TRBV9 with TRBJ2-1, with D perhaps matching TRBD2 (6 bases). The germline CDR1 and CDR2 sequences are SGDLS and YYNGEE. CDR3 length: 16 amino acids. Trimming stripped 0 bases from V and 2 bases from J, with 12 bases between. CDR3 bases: TGTGCCAGCAGCGTAGATGGGGGGACCCCCTACAATGAGCAGTTCTTC. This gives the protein CASSVDGGTPYNEQFF.

The DNA of the CDR3 is TGCGCCAGCAGCTTGGTGTACCAGGGGGCGCACCCAACCAAAAACATTCAGTACTTC. As protein: CASSLVYQGAHPTKNIQYF. V usage is TRBV5-1 and J usage is TRBJ2-4; 8 bases match TRBD1. Germline values: CDR1 SGHRS, CDR2 YFSETQ. V shed 0 bases, J shed 2 bases, and the junction held 13 bases outside the gene matches. The CDR3 is 19 residues long.

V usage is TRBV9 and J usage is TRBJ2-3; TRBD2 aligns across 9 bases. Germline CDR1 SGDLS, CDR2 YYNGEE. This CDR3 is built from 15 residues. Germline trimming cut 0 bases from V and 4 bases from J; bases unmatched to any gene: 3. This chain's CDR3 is CASSVDGTSPDTQYF. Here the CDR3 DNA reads TGTGCCAGCAGCGTAGATGGGACTAGCCCAGATACGCAGTATTTT.